Below are 20 T cell receptor delta chains sequenced from a single sample in a study of gamma-delta chains in newborns, infants, children. TCRdb reanalyzed the reads using CATT. The sample shows some 940 delta-chain clones, 1.5% to 2% of them seen only once. Input material: blood. Receptors were obtained from a child in good health.

Note on this clone: The protein that TCRdb holds for this DNA derives from a much larger clone and differs from the translated DNA at residue 4, which likely indicates a read error; the protein shown here is translated from the DNA. CDR3 residues: CACVTGGIRAYTDKLIF. CDR3 coding DNA: TGTGCCTGTGTCACCGGAGGGATACGGGCGTACACCGATAAACTCATCTTT. The chain links TRDV2 to TRDJ1; 8 nucleotides match TRDD3. The CDR3 runs 17 residues. CDR1 and CDR2 from the germline V gene are GEAIGNYY and EKD.

This clone was seen more than once but under ten times. A read error is the likely source, as a far larger clone sits one nucleotide away. Other nucleotide sequences in the sample specify the same CDR3. The chain uses TRDV1 and TRDJ1; the match to TRDD3 covers 10 bases. Germline V lookup: CDR1 TSWWSYY, CDR2 QGS. The CDR3 length is 16 residues. The CDR3 loop reads CALGDSRGGDTDKLIF. The CDR3 coding sequence is TGTGCTCTTGGGGACTCCCGAGGGGGGGATACGGATAAACTAATCTTT.

Of note for this clone: A far larger clone is a single base away, which makes a read error likely. The sample carries other DNA sequences with the same CDR3. V is TRDV2 and J is TRDJ1; D is perhaps TRDD3 (5 bases). V lost 0 bases, J lost 0 bases, and 13 bases lay in between. CDR1 is GEAIGNYY, CDR2 EKD, per germline. The CDR3 covers 16 residues. The CDR3 coding sequence is TGTGCCTGTGACACCCTAGGGGAGAGGTACACCGATAAACTCATCTTT. Translating it yields CACDTLGERYTDKLIF.

Details on this clone: The protein TCRdb gives is from a much larger clone and does not agree with this DNA's translation at residue 12, likely a read error; the protein shown here comes from the DNA. The gene calls are TRDV2 and TRDJ1, with D possibly TRDD2 on 5 matching bases. From germline, CDR1 is GEAIGNYY and CDR2 EKD. CDR3 length: 18 residues. Trimming took 1 base from V and 1 from J, leaving 21 bases between them. CDR3 in DNA: TGTGCCTGTGACACGGCCACCTACCTGATTAAGTGCACCGATAAACTCATCTTT. Protein: CACDTATYLIKCTDKLIF.

In the case of this clone: TCRdb's protein for this DNA is that of a much larger clone and differs from the translation at residue 8, likely a read error; the protein shown is the DNA translation. The rearrangement joins TRDV2 to TRDJ1; the match to TRDD3 covers 7 bases. V trimming: 0 bases; J trimming: 0 bases; junction bases outside the gene matches: 6. Germline V gene sequence: CDR1 GEAIGNYY, CDR2 EKD. The CDR3 consists of 16 residues. The CDR3 DNA sequence: TGTGCCTGTGACACCCTGGGGGGGAGGTACACCGATAAACTCATCTTT. This translates into CACDTLGGRYTDKLIF.

In its sample, this clone was seen a few times. The CDR3 sequence: CACDVVSLGDTSYTDKLIF. In DNA, the CDR3 is TGTGCCTGTGACGTTGTTTCCTTGGGGGATACTTCGTACACCGATAAACTCATCTTT. V and J are TRDV2 and TRDJ1, with 10 bases matching TRDD3. V lost 3 bases to trimming and J lost 0 bases; unmatched junction nucleotides: 15. Germline V gene data show CDR1 as GEAIGNYY and CDR2 as EKD. The length of the CDR3 is 19 residues.

As concerns this clone: The TCRdb protein comes from a much larger clone and disagrees with this DNA's translation at residue 12, likely due to a read error; the protein given here is derived from the DNA. The chain employs TRDV2 and TRDJ1; 9 bases map to TRDD3. The junction had 16 bases not matched to a gene; V was cut back by 3 bases and J by 0 bases. This CDR3 contains 19 residues. Germline CDR1 is GEAIGNYY and CDR2 is EKD. As DNA, the CDR3 is TGTGCCTGTGACCCAATTTTGACTGGGGGACAGGTAGACACCGATAAACTCATCTTT. Its protein product is CACDPILTGGQVDTDKLIF.

With regard to this clone: A read error is the likely source, as a far larger clone sits one nucleotide away. V and J are TRDV2 and TRDJ1, with 9 bases aligning to TRDD3. CDR1 GEAIGNYY and CDR2 EKD come from the germline V gene. Losses at the gene ends were 3 bases for V and 4 bases for J; bases not matched to a gene: 8. CDR3 length: 15 amino acids. The CDR3 region has the DNA TGTGCCTGTGACCTACTGGGGGACCACATCGATAAACTCATCTTT. It yields the protein CACDLLGDHIDKLIF.

This clone was detected only a few times. A much larger clonotype is one base distant, so this may be a read error. V usage is TRDV1 and J usage is TRDJ1; D may be TRDD2 or TRDD3 (5 bases each). CDR3 length: 20 residues. The germline V gene encodes CDR1 TSWWSYY and CDR2 QGS. The DNA of the CDR3 is TGTGCTCTTGGGGAACTCTACCTACTGCGGTATTACTGGAACACCTATAAACTCATCTTT. Its translation: CALGELYLLRYYWNTYKLIF.

Concerning this clone: A much larger clone differs by one base, so this may be a read error. This sequence joins TRDV1 and TRDJ1, with D possibly called TRDD2 or TRDD3 (6 bases each). V shed 5 bases and J shed 3 bases, with 61 bases lying between them. CDR3 length: 30 residues. Germline values: CDR1 TSWWSYY, CDR2 QGS. The CDR3 DNA sequence: TGTGCTCTTGGGAAACCCGCCTTCCCGCTCCTGAGGGAGAGGGATAGAAAGAGCTGTGAGAGGGTCCAAGGGTCCGATAAACTCATCTTT. Protein sequence: CALGKPAFPLLRERDRKSCERVQGSDKLIF.

This clone was counted between two and nine times. A read error is likely here: a far larger clone is one base away. Other DNA sequences from this sample encode an identical CDR3 as well. The chain links TRDV2 to TRDJ1, with D tentatively TRDD3 (6 bases). CDR1 GEAIGNYY and CDR2 EKD come from the germline V gene. V lost 1 base to trimming and J lost 0 bases, with 11 bases between them. This CDR3 comprises 15 residues. As DNA, the CDR3 is TGTGCCTGTGACACAGTGGGGGCCTACACCGATAAACTCATCTTT. Protein: CACDTVGAYTDKLIF.

The table lists this clone with a few counts. Given a far larger clone just one base away, this is likely a sequencing read error. The sample holds other DNA sequences that translate to the same CDR3. The rearrangement joins TRDV2 to TRDJ1; 13 bases match TRDD3. Germline V gene data show CDR1 as GEAIGNYY and CDR2 as EKD. The CDR3 runs to 20 residues. The CDR3 region is CACDKLQELGDTRPTDKLIF. CDR3 DNA sequence: TGTGCCTGTGACAAACTCCAAGAACTGGGGGATACGCGTCCCACCGATAAACTCATCTTC.

Only a few counts were recorded for this clone. With a far larger clone one base away, a read error is the likely cause. CDR3 coding DNA: TGTGCCTGTGACACCGCGGGATATAAGGTATACACCGATAAACCCATCTTT. It yields the protein CACDTAGYKVYTDKPIF. The rearrangement joins TRDV2 to TRDJ1; possible D gene TRDD3, 6 bases. CDR3 size: 17 residues. From germline, CDR1 is GEAIGNYY and CDR2 EKD.

As to this clone: A read error likely explains this, since a far larger clone differs by one base. Other DNA sequences in the same sample also yield this CDR3. The V gene is TRDV2, the J gene TRDJ3; TRDD3 is a possible D gene (5 bases). The CDR3 sequence is 18 residues long. The V end was cut by 1 base, the J end by 0 bases, with 12 bases between. In germline, CDR1 is GEAIGNYY, CDR2 EKD. The CDR3 coding sequence is TGTGCCTGTGACACAGCCTGGGAAAGCTCCTGGGACACCCGACAGATGTTTTTC. Its protein is CACDTAWESSWDTRQMFF.

Relative to its sample, this clone is large. Other DNA sequences of this sample code for an identical CDR3. The rearrangement links TRDV1 to TRDJ1, with D possibly being TRDD2 (9 bases). CDR3 length: 24 amino acids. V was trimmed by 6 bases and J by 4 bases, leaving 45 bases between them. Looked up from germline, CDR1 is TSWWSYY and CDR2 is QGS. The CDR3 DNA reads TGTGCTCTTGGAGAAGGTTGGGGTTTTGCCTTCCTACGTTTACTGGGGGTAAAATACGATAAACTCATCTTT. This translates into CALGEGWGFAFLRLLGVKYDKLIF.

As to this clone: A read error is likely here: a far larger clone is one base away. Other DNA sequences in this sample translate to the same CDR3. The chain links TRDV1 to TRDJ1; TRDD2 matches 9 bases. J was trimmed by 8 bases and V by 4 bases; bases with no gene match: 14. Germline assignment: CDR1 TSWWSYY and CDR2 QGS. The CDR3 is made up of 16 amino acids. CDR3 nucleotides: TGTGCTCTTGGGGTCCCTTCCTACGCCACACGCGGCAAACTCATCTTT. Translating gives CALGVPSYATRGKLIF.

Points on this clone: Given a far larger clone just one base away, this is likely a sequencing read error. Other DNA sequences from this sample encode an identical CDR3 as well. V and J are TRDV2 and TRDJ1; TRDD3 agrees at 13 bases. The CDR3 is 20 residues long. The junction had 19 bases not matched to a gene; V was cut back by 2 bases and J by 5 bases. Looked up from germline, CDR1 is GEAIGNYY and CDR2 is EKD. The CDR3: CACDKLQELGDTRPTDKLIF. In nucleotides, the CDR3 is TGTGCCTGTGACAAACTCCAAGAACTGGGGGATACGCGTCCCACAGATAAACTCATCTTT.

Comment on this clone: With a much larger clone just one base away, this may be a read error. The sample holds other DNA sequences that translate to the same CDR3. This chain connects TRDV1 to TRDJ1; a possible D gene is TRDD2 (5 bases). Germline CDR1 and CDR2: TSWWSYY and QGS. This CDR3 contains 18 residues. The CDR3 loop reads CALGDPSPGRIYTDKLIF. CDR3 sequence (DNA): TGTGCTCTTGGGGATCCTAGTCCGGGAAGGATCTACACCGACAAACTCATCTTT.

On this clone: The protein given by TCRdb reflects a much larger clone and differs at residue 14 from this DNA's translation, likely from a read error; the protein shown is the DNA's translation. Here the CDR3 DNA reads TGTGCTCTTGGGGAAGGCGGGGGATACCCCGATAAACTCACCTTT. Its translation: CALGEGGGYPDKLTF. This chain links TRDV1 with TRDJ1; 9 nucleotides agree with TRDD3. The CDR3 sequence is 15 residues long. Germline CDR1 TSWWSYY, CDR2 QGS.

This clone is labeled as large (0.1 to 1%). The gene calls are TRDV1 and TRDJ1, with D maybe TRDD2 (8 bases). The CDR3 consists of 18 residues. The germline gives CDR1 TSWWSYY, CDR2 QGS. V lost 5 bases and J 6 bases, leaving 28 bases between the germline ends. CDR3 in DNA: TGTGCTCTTGGGACGGCCTTCCTAGGGTTGGGGGAGCGCCATAAACTCATCTTT. It is translated as CALGTAFLGLGERHKLIF.